This TCR beta chain was recorded in a study (dated by TCRdb to the mid-2010s). This clonotype was seen only a few times. Its antigen has not been determined. It has no much larger one-base neighbor in the sample; base qualities were not kept. Library preparation was by RT-PCR. The data were produced on an Illumina MiSeq. Using fastp trimming at Q25 and MiXCR clonotype assembly, TCRdb reanalyzed the public sequencing data and kept in-frame beta chains. A single entry per CDR3 protein holds the most common genes and DNA from its merged rows. This sample has about 680,000 distinct CDR3 sequences in its table, and more than 13% of those were observed once. Together, the top ten hold roughly 3.9% of the sample. Sample: memory CD4+ T cells from blood. This TCR derives from a female donor in good health, serving as a healthy control.

Here the CDR3 is given as CASSEGSSNQPQHF. The bases read TGTGCCAGCAGTGAAGGGTCAAGCAATCAGCCCCAGCATTTT. The chain is encoded by TRBV6-1 joined to TRBJ1-5; too little of a D gene remains to name it. Looking up the germline V gene yields CDR1 MNHNS and CDR2 SASEGT. V is cut by 1 base and J by 1 base, and the space between the germline ends is 5 bases. The CDR3 holds 14 amino acids from the cysteine to the phenylalanine. Just the 42-base CDR3 DNA is kept, in frame starting at base 1.